The 14 T cell receptor beta chains below were found in one sample sequenced in a study of blood T cell repertoires in COVID-19. Some clones are missing from TCRdb's copy, which holds only in-frame ones; the method was immunoSEQ multiplex PCR. The sample holds approximately 190,000 clones; roughly 84% are singletons and the top ten take about 3.3%. Sequencing was done on a sample of PBMCs or T cells enriched from blood (not recorded which). The receptor set was obtained from a young woman who had been exposed to COVID-19.

The rearrangement uses TRBV12-5 and TRBJ1-2; maybe TRBD1 (6 bases). CDR3 length: 13 residues. Germline V gene lookup returns CDR1 LGHNT and CDR2 FRNRAP. With 5 bases removed from V and 2 bases from J, the gap between germline ends came to 9 bases. Here the CDR3 reads CASGQQGNYGYTF. CDR3 nucleotides: TGTGCTAGTGGTCAACAGGGAAACTATGGCTACACCTTC.

The V gene is TRBV13, the J gene TRBJ1-6, with 8 bases that match TRBD1. Germline V CDR1 and CDR2: PRHDT, FYEKMQ (reference sequence). With 5 bases clipped from V and 7 bases from J, the junction kept 4 bases outside the gene matches. This CDR3 contains 14 residues. The CDR3 DNA reads TGTGCCAGCAGCCCGGGACAGGTGAATTCACCCCTCCACTTT. Residues: CASSPGQVNSPLHF.

The CDR3 coding sequence is TGTGCCAGCAGCTTATCCCCGGGGAGTCTCGAGCAGTACTTC. Translated: CASSLSPGSLEQYF. The chain recombines TRBV11-1 with TRBJ2-7; a weak D match, TRBD2 (5 bases). Trimming stripped 2 bases from V and 6 bases from J, with 14 bases between. The CDR3 length is 14 residues. Looked up from germline, CDR1 is SGHAT and CDR2 is FQDESV (reference sequence).

The rearrangement links TRBV27 to TRBJ2-7; TRBD1 matches at 9 bases. Trimming took 4 bases from V and 0 from J; bases not matched to a gene: 1. Germline assignment: CDR1 MNHEY and CDR2 SMNVEV (reference sequence). The CDR3 is made up of 14 amino acids. CDR3 amino acids: CASSWTGDSYEQYF. CDR3 coding DNA: TGTGCCAGCAGTTGGACAGGGGACTCCTACGAGCAGTACTTC.

The V call is TRBV10-1, the J call TRBJ2-3, with 10 bases matching TRBD2. CDR3 size: 15 residues. Germline V gene lookup returns CDR1 WNHNN and CDR2 SYGVQD (reference sequence). With 2 bases clipped from V and 4 bases from J, the junction kept 3 bases outside the gene matches. As DNA, the CDR3 is TGCGCCAGCAGTGAGGGACTAGCGGTAGCAGATACGCAGTATTTT. Its translation: CASSEGLAVADTQYF.

The chain employs TRBV9 and TRBJ1-6; TRBD1 might be the D (6 bases). The CDR3 runs to 13 residues. Germline V gene data show CDR1 as SGDLS and CDR2 as YYNGEE. V shed 4 bases and J shed 17 bases, with 19 bases lying between them. CDR3 in DNA: TGTGCCAGCAGCCCCCGGGACATAGAGGGTATCCACTTT. This codes for CASSPRDIEGIHF.

This chain joins TRBV7-2 and TRBJ2-1, with 10 positions matching TRBD2. V shed 0 bases, J shed 7 bases, and the junction held 15 bases outside the gene matches. This CDR3 is 19 amino acids long. Germline CDR1 is SGHTA and CDR2 is FQGNSA. Here the CDR3 reads CASSLALLGLLAGVNEQFF. The CDR3 DNA is TGTGCCAGCAGCTTAGCGCTCTTAGGGTTGCTAGCGGGGGTTAATGAGCAGTTCTTC. Looking up the rest from reference TRBV7-2 and TRBJ2-1 gives the full variable domain: GAGVSQSPSNKVTEKGKDVELRCDPISGHTALYWYRQSLGQGLEFLIYFQGNSAPDKSGLPSDRFSAERTGGSVSTLTIQRTQQEDSAVYLCASSLALLGLLAGVNEQFFGPGTRLTVL.

This clone occurred once. This chain links TRBV9 with TRBJ2-1, with D possibly being TRBD2 (5 bases). The length of the CDR3 is 16 residues. V was pared by 3 bases and J by 5 bases, with 18 bases between. CDR1 SGDLS and CDR2 YYNGEE come from the germline V gene. CDR3 protein: CASSANPTNKNNEQFF. In nucleotides, the CDR3 is TGTGCCAGCAGCGCAAATCCGACTAACAAGAACAATGAGCAGTTCTTC.

The CDR3 loop reads CASRTSVQGRLEQYF. The CDR3 nucleotides read TGTGCCAGCAGGACCAGCGTACAGGGGCGACTCGAGCAGTACTTC. The chain combines TRBV28 with TRBJ2-7; 7 nucleotides match TRBD1. This CDR3 is 15 amino acids long. J lost 6 bases, V lost 6 bases, and 14 bases had no gene match. Germline V gene lookup returns CDR1 MDHEN and CDR2 SYDVKM.

This clone was detected ten times or more. This chain links TRBV27 with TRBJ2-2; no definite D call. Trimming removed 11 bases from V and 3 bases from J, with 10 bases in between. Germline values: CDR1 MNHEY, CDR2 SMNVEV (reference sequence). This CDR3 region has 12 residues. The DNA for the CDR3 is TGTGCCTCCCGGTATCACACCGGGGAGCTGTTTTTT. This encodes CASRYHTGELFF.

The chain uses TRBV3-1 (or the pseudogene TRBV3-2) and TRBJ2-4; 9 nucleotides match TRBD1. Germline lookup yields CDR1 LGHDT and CDR2 YNNKEL (reference sequence). The CDR3 consists of 16 residues. Germline trimming cut 3 bases from V and 5 bases from J; bases unmatched to any gene: 8. CDR3 region: CASSQTDRGAQNIQYF. The CDR3 region has the DNA TGTGCCAGCAGCCAGACCGACAGGGGGGCCCAAAACATTCAGTACTTC.

J is TRBJ1-2 and V is TRBV6-5; no definite D call. Germline V CDR1 and CDR2: MNHEY, SVGAGI. The germline V and J ends were trimmed by 1 base and 8 bases, with 11 bases remaining between them. The CDR3 extends over 13 amino acids. CDR3: CASSYLQEGGYTF. CDR3 bases: TGTGCCAGCAGTTACTTGCAGGAGGGAGGCTACACCTTC.

The chain is built from TRBV27 and TRBJ1-1; no clear D gene. Germline V gene sequence: CDR1 MNHEY, CDR2 SMNVEV (reference sequence). V was pared by 0 bases and J by 5 bases, with 10 bases between. CDR3 size: 14 residues. The CDR3 reads CASSLSPGGTEAFF. The CDR3 nucleotides are TGTGCCAGCAGTTTATCGCCGGGAGGGACTGAAGCTTTCTTT.

This chain links TRBV2 with TRBJ2-3; D not resolved. Trimming shortened V by 4 bases and J by 6 bases, and 17 bases separated the two germline ends. The V gene's germline CDR1 is SNHLY and CDR2 FYNNEI. The CDR3 spans 15 residues. CDR3 sequence reads: CASSVSHRTGDTQYF. The CDR3 DNA reads as TGTGCCAGCAGTGTTAGCCATCGAACCGGCGATACGCAGTATTTT.